Listed below are T cell receptor beta chains from one sample, sequenced in a study of OX40 agonist ivuxolimab in advanced cancers. This table comes from immunoSEQ multiplex PCR, and its TCRdb copy is limited to in-frame clones, with some not included. This table holds 35,000 to 40,000 clones, 87% found once. The specimen comprised CD4+ or CD8+ T cells sorted from blood, sampled in a trial of the OX40 agonist ivuxolimab. These receptors came from an adult with an advanced solid tumor such as melanoma, head and neck, liver or kidney cancer. The CDR3 runs from the conserved cysteine through the conserved F or W.

j_gene,len,v_gene,CDR3aa
TRBJ2-1,15,TRBV6-5,CASSLGQTSNNEQFF
TRBJ1-1,14,TRBV28,CASSPVGGGTEAFF
TRBJ2-5,13,TRBV9,CASSLRQQETQYF
TRBJ1-2,12,TRBV28,CASRPGNYGYTF
TRBJ1-6,14,TRBV19,CASKTDRENSPLHF
TRBJ2-6,14,TRBV29-1,CSVEPGPGANVLTF
TRBJ2-2,14,TRBV5-1,CASSQRTNTGELFF
TRBJ2-7,12,TRBV28,CASSPPSYEQYF
TRBJ2-7,15,TRBV21-1,CASSKGTGPSYEQYF
TRBJ1-6,17,TRBV19,CASSPQGSKNYNSPLHF
TRBJ2-7,14,TRBV6-1,CAAKKGESSYEQYF
TRBJ1-4,16,TRBV19,CASKGYGYGSNEKLFF
TRBJ1-3,16,TRBV7-8,CASSLVLGGARNTIYF
TRBJ1-2,13,TRBV6-1,CASSEVPGHGYTF
TRBJ2-4,15,TRBV7-2,CASSLSVGGKNIQYF
TRBJ2-7,14,TRBV5-6,CASSIGASSYEQYF
TRBJ2-1,15,TRBV6-5,CASRRGPRLGDEQFF
TRBJ1-3,14,TRBV19,CATLDGSSGNTIYF
TRBJ2-7,12,TRBV13,CASSLIGDEQYF
TRBJ1-6,13,TRBV7-9,CASSLGEDSPLHF
TRBJ1-2,15,TRBV5-1,CASSLGQGANYGYTF
TRBJ1-2,13,TRBV29-1,CSVTDRAVPGYTF
TRBJ2-3,13,TRBV5-1,CASAYSLTDTQYF
TRBJ1-4,15,TRBV6-1,CASSDQTDYNEKLFF
TRBJ2-5,14,TRBV7-2,CASSSGSKGETQYF
TRBJ2-5,12,TRBV29-1,CSVGDIGETQYF
TRBJ2-2,14,TRBV7-3,CASRSGGSTGELFF
TRBJ2-3,11,TRBV28,CATSGFNTQYF
TRBJ2-2,16,TRBV7-5,CARSPPYSGVTGELFF
TRBJ1-2,15,TRBV28,CASSSVGTGHYGYTF
TRBJ2-3,18,TRBV9,CASSVGQLLAGGTDTQYF
TRBJ2-7,14,TRBV19,CASSPLYQSGEQYF
-,13,TRBV2,CASSKGLPDEQYF
TRBJ2-2,16,TRBV7-3,CASSLTGSVRSGELFF
TRBJ1-6,18,TRBV5-1,CASSKEGVGTSYNSPLHF
TRBJ2-3,17,TRBV19,CASSTRTSGRGADTQYF
TRBJ2-3,12,TRBV29-1,CSVNLRTDTQYF
TRBJ2-7,16,TRBV19,CASSIDRRDREDEQYF
TRBJ1-3,16,TRBV6-1,CASSEEGQGNGNTIYF
TRBJ2-7,16,TRBV7-2,CASRRTSGTSPYEQYF
TRBJ2-1,15,TRBV5-1,CASTASADPYNEQFF
TRBJ2-7,15,TRBV6-1,CASSPNFGGAYEQYF
TRBJ2-1,15,TRBV11-1,CASSFTGYSYNEQFF
TRBJ2-5,14,TRBV7-9,CASSVTGRTETQYF
TRBJ2-4,15,TRBV29-1,CSVECKREGKNIQYF
TRBJ1-4,15,TRBV6-5,CASSPLDAGGEKLFF
TRBJ2-5,12,TRBV4-2,CASSQEKGTQYF
TRBJ1-3,15,TRBV29-1,CSVSSIEGTGNTIYF
-,13,TRBV18,CASSPPIGNEQYF
TRBJ2-1,13,TRBV14,CASSLLAGNEQFF
TRBJ2-7,14,TRBV30,CAWSVGGTGYEQYF
TRBJ2-2,16,TRBV7-9,CASSLLAGLNTGELFF
TRBJ1-2,12,TRBV29-1,CSAPFEGHGYTF
TRBJ2-5,15,TRBV5-1,CASSSGVGVQETQYF
-,15,TRBV29-1,CSVEDAGQGAYEQYF